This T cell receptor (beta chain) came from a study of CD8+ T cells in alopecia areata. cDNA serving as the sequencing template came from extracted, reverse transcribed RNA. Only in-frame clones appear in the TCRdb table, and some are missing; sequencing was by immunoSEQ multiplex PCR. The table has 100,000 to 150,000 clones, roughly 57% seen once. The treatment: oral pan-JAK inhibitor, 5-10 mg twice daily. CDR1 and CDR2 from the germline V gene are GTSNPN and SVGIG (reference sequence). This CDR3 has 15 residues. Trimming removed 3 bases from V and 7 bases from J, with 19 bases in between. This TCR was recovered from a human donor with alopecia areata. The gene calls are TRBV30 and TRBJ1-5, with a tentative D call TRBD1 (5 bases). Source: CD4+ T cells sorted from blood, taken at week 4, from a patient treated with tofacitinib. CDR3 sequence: CAWRSSRAERQPQHF. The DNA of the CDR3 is TGTGCCTGGAGATCCAGCAGGGCTGAGAGGCAGCCCCAGCATTTT.